This T cell receptor (beta chain) was captured in a study of cytomegalovirus exposure and HLA in healthy donors. Study outcomes and limitations: Presence/absence analyses assumed roughly uniform sequencing depth across donors, which may not hold. In an earlier analysis, in some 500 donors, most V segments appeared productive either ~87% or ~30% of the time.

With V trimmed by 2 bases and J by 7 bases, 15 bases remained unmatched. Germline V CDR1 and CDR2: SGDLS, YYNGEE. This CDR3 contains 18 residues. At the time of sampling, donors were nominally healthy, though unrecorded immune exposures were likely. The PCR had 60 Vbeta and 13 Jbeta primers. Clones were sequenced by immunoSEQ multiplex PCR, and TCRdb holds only the in-frame ones, with some missing. This sample has roughly 110,000 clones, with 82% found just once. Turning to this clone: No antigen is known for it.

This TCR came from a man over 45 in good health and CMV-seronegative. The chain couples TRBV9 to TRBJ2-1; 10 nucleotides match TRBD2. The material sequenced was PBMCs. The CDR3 loop reads CASSVSTEAGGPQNEQFF. The CDR3 DNA reads TGTGCCAGCAGCGTTAGTACAGAAGCGGGGGGGCCGCAGAATGAGCAGTTCTTC.